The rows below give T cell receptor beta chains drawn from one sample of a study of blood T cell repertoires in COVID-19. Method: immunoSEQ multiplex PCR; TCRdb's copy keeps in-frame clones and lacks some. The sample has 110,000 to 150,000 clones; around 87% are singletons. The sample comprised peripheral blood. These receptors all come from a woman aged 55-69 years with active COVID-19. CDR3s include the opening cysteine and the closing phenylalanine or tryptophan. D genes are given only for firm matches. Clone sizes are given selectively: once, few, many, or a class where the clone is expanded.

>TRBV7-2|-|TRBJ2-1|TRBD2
CASLQGSSGRFEQFF
TGTGCCAGCCTACAGGGATCTAGCGGGAGATTTGAGCAGTTCTTC
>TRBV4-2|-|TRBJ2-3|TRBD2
CASSQDYGRAGTQYF
TGTGCCAGCAGCCAAGATTACGGGAGGGCAGGTACGCAGTATTTT
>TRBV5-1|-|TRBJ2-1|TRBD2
CASSWTSGGSSYNEQFF
TGCGCCAGCAGTTGGACTAGCGGGGGGAGCTCCTACAATGAGCAGTTCTTC
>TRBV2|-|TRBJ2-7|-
CASKQDYEQYF
TGTGCCAGCAAGCAGGACTACGAGCAGTACTTC
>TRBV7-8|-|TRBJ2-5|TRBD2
CASSFGGGETQYF
TGTGCCAGCAGCTTCGGGGGGGGAGAGACCCAGTACTTC
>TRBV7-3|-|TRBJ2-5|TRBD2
CASSLIGGTSGRAGKQETQYF
TGTGCCAGCAGCTTAATCGGAGGGACTAGCGGGAGGGCCGGGAAACAAGAGACCCAGTACTTC
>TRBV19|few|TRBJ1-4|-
CASTGRLNEKLFF
TGTGCCAGTACAGGGCGGCTTAATGAAAAACTGTTTTTT
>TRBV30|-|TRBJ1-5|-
CAWSTGTSNQPQHF
TGTGCCTGGAGTACAGGGACCAGCAATCAGCCCCAGCATTTT
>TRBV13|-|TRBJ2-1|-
CASRSPGGEQFF
TGTGCCAGCAGATCCCCTGGGGGGGAGCAGTTCTTC
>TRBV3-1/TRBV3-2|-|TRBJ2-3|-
CASSQVGKARVTDTQYF
TGTGCCAGCAGCCAAGTTGGTAAAGCGAGAGTCACAGATACGCAGTATTTT
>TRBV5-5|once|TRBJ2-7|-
CASSTPGAYEQYF
TGTGCCAGCAGCACCCCAGGGGCCTACGAGCAGTACTTC
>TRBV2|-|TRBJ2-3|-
CASTNSRGGTDTQYF
TGTGCCAGCACGAATAGCAGGGGGGGCACAGATACGCAGTATTTT
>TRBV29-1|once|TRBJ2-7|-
CSVGGGRVNEQYF
TGCAGCGTGGGTGGAGGAAGGGTCAACGAGCAGTACTTC
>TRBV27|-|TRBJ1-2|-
CASSLKGGLYGYTF
TGTGCCAGCAGTTTAAAGGGGGGGCTCTATGGCTACACCTTC
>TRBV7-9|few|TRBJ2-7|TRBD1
CASSLAGQRSSYEQYF
TGTGCCAGCAGCTTAGCGGGACAGCGAAGCTCCTACGAGCAGTACTTC
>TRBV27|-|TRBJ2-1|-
CASSLSPYREWEFF
TGTGCCAGCAGTTTATCCCCGTATAGGGAGTGGGAGTTCTTC
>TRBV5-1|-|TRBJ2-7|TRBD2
CASVVGGSYEQYF
TGCGCCAGCGTTGTCGGGGGGAGTTACGAGCAGTACTTC
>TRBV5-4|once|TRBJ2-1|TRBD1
CASSTGQQSYNEQFF
TGTGCCAGCAGCACGGGACAGCAATCCTACAATGAGCAGTTCTTC
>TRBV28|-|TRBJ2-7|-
CASSTGRENTYEQYF
TGTGCCAGCAGTACGGGTCGGGAGAACACCTACGAGCAGTACTTC
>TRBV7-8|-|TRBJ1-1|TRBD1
CASSLDPRQGALGNTEAFF
TGTGCCAGCAGCTTGGACCCTCGACAGGGGGCGTTGGGGAACACTGAAGCTTTCTTT
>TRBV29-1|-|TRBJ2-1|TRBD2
CSVDMTSGAPYNEQFF
TGCAGCGTTGACATGACTAGCGGGGCCCCCTACAATGAGCAGTTCTTC
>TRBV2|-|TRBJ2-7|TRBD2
CASSHGLAQTYEQYF
TGTGCCAGCAGTCACGGACTAGCGCAAACCTACGAGCAGTACTTC
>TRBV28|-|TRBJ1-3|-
CASSLIGRGNTIYF
TGTGCCAGCAGTTTAATTGGCAGGGGAAACACCATATATTTT
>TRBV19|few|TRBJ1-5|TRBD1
CASTSLGQGAGQPQHF
TGTGCCAGTACTAGTTTGGGGCAGGGGGCCGGTCAGCCCCAGCATTTT
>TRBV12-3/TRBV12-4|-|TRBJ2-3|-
CASSLATTDTQYF
TGTGCCAGCAGCCTGGCCACCACAGATACGCAGTATTTT
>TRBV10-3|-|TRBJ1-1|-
CAIRDSNTEAFF
TGTGCCATCAGAGACTCCAACACTGAAGCTTTCTTT
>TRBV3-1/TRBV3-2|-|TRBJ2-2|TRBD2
CASSDQGLAGAIGELFF
TGTGCCAGCAGCGATCAAGGACTAGCGGGAGCGATCGGGGAGCTGTTTTTT
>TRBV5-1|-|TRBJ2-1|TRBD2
CASSSGLAGGASYNEQFF
TGCGCCAGCAGCTCGGGACTAGCGGGAGGGGCATCCTACAATGAGCAGTTCTTC
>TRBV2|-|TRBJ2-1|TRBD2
CASSSGREGPINEQFF
TGTGCCAGCAGTTCGGGACGGGAGGGCCCTATTAATGAGCAGTTCTTC
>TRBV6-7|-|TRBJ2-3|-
CASSYYLREPRSGDTQYF
TGTGCCAGCAGTTACTATCTACGGGAGCCCAGATCGGGGGATACGCAGTATTTT
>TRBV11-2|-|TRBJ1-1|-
CASSLERTPNTEAFF
TGTGCCAGCAGCTTAGAGCGGACACCGAACACTGAAGCTTTCTTT
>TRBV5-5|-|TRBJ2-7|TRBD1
CASRDREAYEQYF
TGTGCCAGCAGGGACAGGGAAGCCTACGAGCAGTACTTC